The source of this TCR beta chain is a study of OX40 agonist ivuxolimab in advanced cancers. Method: immunoSEQ multiplex PCR; TCRdb's copy keeps in-frame clones and lacks some. The table records about 51,000 clones, 84% of them present only once. This receptor was identified in an adult with an advanced solid tumor such as melanoma, head and neck, liver or kidney cancer. Sequencing was performed on CD4+ or CD8+ T cells sorted from blood, taken in a trial of the OX40 agonist ivuxolimab.

CDR3 in DNA: TGTGCCAGCAGCTCTATCCTAGCGCCTCAAGACAATGAGCAGTTCTTC. It is translated as CASSSILAPQDNEQFF. The chain has TRBV13 and TRBJ2-1; possibly TRBD2 for D (6 bases). CDR1 is PRHDT, CDR2 FYEKMQ, per germline (reference sequence). CDR3 length: 16 amino acids. Trimming shortened V by 4 bases and J by 5 bases, and 18 bases separated the two germline ends. Full variable domain (rest looked up from reference TRBV13 and TRBJ2-1): AAGVIQSPRHLIKEKRETATLKCYPIPRHDTVYWYQQGPGQDPQFLISFYEKMQSDKGSIPDRFSAQQFSDYHSELNMSSLELGDSALYFCASSSILAPQDNEQFFGPGTRLTVL.